The present T cell receptor beta chain was sequenced within a study of cytomegalovirus exposure and HLA in healthy donors. Study summary: An early release of data contained about 85 million unique TCRs, which came from HLA-typed donors. Regarding the study as a whole: In vitro experiments confirmed that three CMV-associated chains were specific for CMV antigens.

Points on this clone: Its antigen is not known.

The PCR used 60 Vbeta and 13 Jbeta primers. TCRdb's copy holds only in-frame clones and misses some; the assay was immunoSEQ multiplex PCR. Of approximately 210,000 clones listed, 77% are singletons. The sequenced sample consisted of PBMCs. This TCR came from a woman under 40 in good health and CMV-seropositive.

This chain's CDR3 is CASSPGGLAGYNEQFF. Here the CDR3 DNA reads TGTGCCAGCAGCCCCGGCGGTCTAGCGGGGTACAATGAGCAGTTCTTC. The V and J genes are TRBV9 and TRBJ2-1, with 9 positions matching TRBD2. This CDR3 spans 16 amino acids. V was clipped by 4 bases and J by 4 bases; unmatched bases: 9. Per germline, CDR1 SGDLS and CDR2 YYNGEE.